This TCR beta chain originates from a study of control samples from healthy donors and cancer patients. The protocol was immunoSEQ multiplex PCR, while the TCRdb copy is restricted to in-frame clones and leaves out a portion. Of around 130,000 clones listed, around 93% are singletons. V lost 5 bases, J lost 6 bases, and 7 bases stayed unmatched. Germline values: CDR1 SGHVS, CDR2 FNYEAQ. CDR3 length: 15 amino acids. The chain recombines TRBV7-6 with TRBJ2-1; 10 positions agree with TRBD2. Sequencing was performed on blood. The TCR comes from a man younger than 30 in good health. In nucleotides, the CDR3 is TGTGCCAGCAGCGTCGGGCTAGCGGGGGCCAATGAGCAGTTCTTC. Protein product: CASSVGLAGANEQFF.